These T cell receptor beta chains were read from a single sample in a study of blood T cell repertoires in COVID-19. Some clones are missing from TCRdb's copy, which holds only in-frame ones; the method was immunoSEQ multiplex PCR. This sample has tens of thousands of clones, with around 75% found just once. Material for sequencing was peripheral blood. These receptors came from a man in his 70s with acute or convalescent COVID-19. Both conserved end residues are trimmed from each CDR3. Only some rows state a clone size, as once, few, many or a class for expanded clones.

j_call cdr3_length v_call clone_size cdr3_aa
TRBJ2-1 13 TRBV7-3 - ASSSTGTWEDEQF
TRBJ2-7 12 TRBV3-1/TRBV3-2 - ASSPIGLAYEQY
TRBJ2-1 13 TRBV6-5 - ASLRGLAGYNEQF
TRBJ2-3 14 TRBV2 - ASSEALPRNTDTQY
TRBJ1-5 11 TRBV12-3/TRBV12-4 - ASSYQGNQPQH
TRBJ1-5 15 TRBV5-6 - ASSLYFGTGGNQPQH
TRBJ2-5 13 TRBV27 - ASSPGLLLQETQY
TRBJ2-7 12 TRBV9 - ASSVAAMGGEQY
TRBJ1-1 11 TRBV7-3 many ASSNTGATEAF
TRBJ2-3 11 TRBV6-4 - ASSVSVADTQY
TRBJ2-3 14 TRBV7-2 - ASSTQVSSGTDTQY
TRBJ1-1 14 TRBV11-2 - ASSLVGQGAATEAF
TRBJ1-3 13 TRBV19 once ASTDIQSSGNTIY
TRBJ1-4 15 TRBV3-1/TRBV3-2 - ASSQVVSMSGGEKLF
TRBJ1-5 11 TRBV19 few ASSSTGYQPQH
TRBJ2-3 13 TRBV11-2 - ASSLMYRNTDTQY
TRBJ1-6 12 TRBV19 - ASRTGTHNSPLH
TRBJ2-5 13 TRBV11-2 - ASSPGSPTGKTQY
TRBJ2-3 14 TRBV6-1 - ASSGIQGRWTDTQY
TRBJ1-2 13 TRBV27 - ASSVQGIGTYGYT
TRBJ1-1 14 TRBV7-8 - ASSSRDRGRGTEAF
TRBJ2-7 13 TRBV11-2 few ASSFSGTGGYEQY
TRBJ2-6 11 TRBV7-3 - ASRGTGANVLT
TRBJ2-5 14 TRBV28 - ASTTPARGLIETQY
TRBJ1-4 14 TRBV7-9 - ASSLGQGRLGGKLF
TRBJ2-7 13 TRBV5-3 - ARSLGTKREDEQY
TRBJ2-7 12 TRBV5-6 - ASSLRGSAYEQY
TRBJ2-2 16 TRBV29-1 once SVEQTSGRVGDTGELF
TRBJ2-7 11 TRBV28 - ASQRGSGYEQY
TRBJ1-5 11 TRBV19 - ASSIKGRQPQH
TRBJ2-5 15 TRBV28 - ASWGSTSGGSREAQY
TRBJ1-1 12 TRBV9 - ASSAGQGATEAF
TRBJ1-1 11 TRBV11-2 - ASSLGRVSEAF
TRBJ1-3 13 TRBV18 - ASSSDRAAGNTIY
TRBJ2-1 13 TRBV9 - ASSVEAAGRDEQF
TRBJ2-3 12 TRBV7-2 few ASSLETSRGTQY
TRBJ1-3 13 TRBV5-1 - ASSLEGHPGNTIY
TRBJ2-7 14 TRBV7-5 - ARSLTSGAAVNEQY
TRBJ1-3 14 TRBV28 few ASSPPGARSGNTIY
TRBJ2-7 12 TRBV25-1 - ASSELTVNYEQY
TRBJ2-2 11 TRBV6-4 - ASSPTGVGELF
TRBJ2-7 11 TRBV27 - ASSLQGSYEQY
TRBJ2-1 13 TRBV28 - ASSPPRGGYNEQF
TRBJ2-3 13 TRBV28 - ASSKPGQGADTQY
TRBJ1-4 12 TRBV7-9 - ASSITTGAEKLF
TRBJ2-2 16 TRBV19 - ASSGPRTSGRQSGELF
TRBJ2-7 15 TRBV28 - ASSVALGRVGGYEQY
TRBJ2-2 13 TRBV6-5 once ASSYAGLAGGELF
TRBJ2-1 13 TRBV27 - ASSIYTSAPNEQF
TRBJ2-2 12 TRBV7-2 few ASSLGQGGGELF
TRBJ1-2 13 TRBV5-1 - ASSLGTGYPYGYT
TRBJ2-6 13 TRBV19 - ASSIGVSGANVLT
TRBJ2-2 15 TRBV6-2/TRBV6-3 - ASSYSLAGGSVGELF
TRBJ1-4 14 TRBV4-1 - ASSQSSGTGGEKLF
TRBJ1-1 13 TRBV20-1 - SASPTGPMNTEAF
TRBJ1-1 15 TRBV7-6 - ASSRLGQRVEGHSAF
TRBJ2-1 12 TRBV10-3 - AITRGQGMDEQF